Presented here are 5 T cell receptor beta chains from one specimen sequenced in a study of shared clonotypes between healthy human individuals. CD45RO-negative, CCR7-selected cells formed the naive CD8 fraction, which excluded terminally differentiated effector memory CD45RA+ cells. The assay was immunoSEQ multiplex PCR, and TCRdb's table has in-frame clones only and misses some. The sample has roughly 2.1 million clones, 85% to 95% seen once; the top ten hold about 1.8%. The specimen was naive CD8+ T cells from PBMCs. These receptors all come from a young man in good health. Some clones in this sample may be carry-over from other donors' samples.

The V call is TRBV9, the J call TRBJ2-1, with D possibly TRBD2 on 6 matching bases. The V gene lost 4 bases and the J gene lost 12 bases, with 20 bases spanning the gap. There are 14 residues in the CDR3. Germline lookup yields CDR1 SGDLS and CDR2 YYNGEE. In DNA form, the CDR3 reads TGTGCCAGCAGCCCAGCCCCGGACTATTTGTGGCAGTTCTTC. Translated, it gives CASSPAPDYLWQFF.

This clone is a singleton in its sample. The chain links TRBV27 to TRBJ2-7, with a possible D match to TRBD2 (5 bases). Trimming took 9 bases from V and 6 from J, leaving 9 bases between them. The CDR3 extends over 10 amino acids. Germline assignment: CDR1 MNHEY and CDR2 SMNVEV (reference sequence). The CDR3 DNA is TGTGCCAGGAGAGAGGGCGAGCAGTACTTC. Encoded protein: CARREGEQYF.

This chain links TRBV14 with TRBJ2-3, with D unclear. The CDR3 loop spans 14 amino acids. Trimming removed 3 bases from V and 3 bases from J, with 10 bases in between. Germline CDR1 SGHDN, CDR2 FVKESK. This chain's CDR3 is CASSQDLETDTQYF. In DNA form, the CDR3 reads TGTGCCAGCAGCCAGGACCTCGAAACAGATACGCAGTATTTT.

The count of this clone is one. The chain uses TRBV27 and TRBJ1-1, with unresolved D. Germline-derived CDR1 and CDR2 are MNHEY and SMNVEV (reference sequence). This CDR3 comprises 15 residues. V lost 5 bases to trimming and J lost 0 bases, with 13 bases between them. The CDR3 DNA follows: TGTGCCAGCAGTGCGGGCTTTGGGCTGAACACTGAAGCTTTCTTT. Its translation is CASSAGFGLNTEAFF.

The rearrangement uses TRBV21-1 and TRBJ1-5; TRBD1 was called by the table and not checked on the DNA. TRBV21-1 is designated a pseudogene. The CDR3 runs to 17 residues. The CDR3 bases are TGTGCCAGCAGCACAGCCTACAGGGGGGAGTACAATCAGCCCCAGCATTTT. Protein: CASSTAYRGEYNQPQHF.